The 5 T cell receptor beta chains given below trace back to one sample, sequenced in a study of cytomegalovirus exposure and HLA in healthy donors. Primers: 60 Vbeta forward and 13 Jbeta reverse. Measured with immunoSEQ multiplex PCR; TCRdb has only the in-frame clones, and not every one. The sample yields about 160,000 clones, approximately 79% seen once. The sample consisted of PBMCs. The receptors stem from a man aged 45 to 65 in good health and CMV-seropositive.

The rearrangement joins TRBV5-4 to TRBJ2-1, with D possibly TRBD2 on 5 matching bases. The CDR3 has 14 amino acids. Trimming took off 3 bases at V and 8 bases at J, with 15 bases between the two ends. Germline lookup yields CDR1 SGHNT and CDR2 YYREEE (reference sequence). The CDR3 DNA reads TGTGCCAGCAGCTCTCACCAAAGCGGTGATGAGCAGTTCTTC. This translates into CASSSHQSGDEQFF.

The chain recombines TRBV5-1 with TRBJ2-6; TRBD1 is a possible D gene (6 bases). V lost 0 bases to trimming and J lost 0 bases, with 16 bases between them. Germline loops: CDR1 SGHRS, CDR2 YFSETQ. This CDR3 comprises 19 residues. This chain's CDR3 is CASSLAMDSHYSGANVLTF. DNA for the CDR3: TGCGCCAGCAGCTTGGCCATGGACAGTCATTACTCTGGGGCCAACGTCCTGACTTTC.

This rearrangement joins TRBV30 to TRBJ2-3, with 15 bases lining up with TRBD2. Germline lookup yields CDR1 GTSNPN and CDR2 SVGIG (reference sequence). The CDR3 length is 18 residues. After removal of 5 bases from V and 1 base from J, the junction contained 10 bases not matched to a gene. As DNA, the CDR3 is TGTGCCTGGGCGGGACTAGCGGGAGGTTGGGGTCGCACAGATACGCAGTATTTT. This sequence encodes CAWAGLAGGWGRTDTQYF.

The chain couples TRBV25-1 to TRBJ1-5; the D is unclear. The CDR3 has 14 amino acids. Germline CDR1 MGHDK, CDR2 SYGVNS. The ends were cut back, 1 base at V and 5 bases at J, with 9 bases in the middle. The CDR3 protein is CASSESLGDQPQHF. CDR3 bases: TGTGCCAGCAGTGAATCTCTTGGAGATCAGCCCCAGCATTTT. Supplemented by reference TRBV25-1 and TRBJ1-5, the full variable domain reads EADIYQTPRYLVIGTGKKITLECSQTMGHDKMYWYQQDPGMELHLIHYSYGVNSTEKGDLSSESTVSRIRTEHFPLTLESARPSHTSQYLCASSESLGDQPQHFGDGTRLSIL.

This clone was found once. The gene calls are TRBV6-1 and TRBJ2-2; 7 bases fit TRBD2. This CDR3 has 16 residues. Trimming cost V 1 base and J 3 bases; bases outside gene matches: 5. Germline V gene sequence: CDR1 MNHNS, CDR2 SASEGT. This CDR3 is CASSEGAGVDTGELFF. The CDR3 nucleotides are TGTGCCAGCAGTGAAGGGGCGGGAGTTGACACCGGGGAGCTGTTTTTT.